The rows below give T cell receptor beta chains drawn from one sample of a study of T cell clones after liver transplantation. The protocol was immunoSEQ multiplex PCR, while the TCRdb copy is restricted to in-frame clones and leaves out a portion. This table holds 75,000 to 85,000 clones, approximately 82% found once. The material sequenced was CD4+ T cells from blood, taken at the 22-month timepoint. The receptors stem from a human patient who received a liver transplant. T cells may partly derive from the graft donor. CDR3s include the opening cysteine and the closing phenylalanine or tryptophan. Fields, in order: clone size, CDR3 length, D gene, V gene, J gene, CDR3 protein, CDR3 DNA. The D gene is left open where the match is weak. Clone size is not always given. Where it is, it says once, few, many or a class for expanded clones.

NA	18	NA	TRBV27	TRBJ1-6	CASTTLDGVLSYNSPLHF	TGTGCCAGCACCACCCTGGACGGCGTTCTCTCCTATAATTCACCCCTCCACTTT
NA	17	NA	TRBV15	TRBJ2-3	CATSRGWGGELTDTQYF	TGTGCCACCAGCAGAGGGTGGGGCGGGGAGCTCACAGATACGCAGTATTTT
NA	14	NA	TRBV28	TRBJ2-7	CASSLGDSRYEQYF	TGTGCCAGCAGTTTAGGAGACTCCAGATACGAGCAGTACTTC
NA	14	NA	TRBV5-4	TRBJ2-7	CASRSAGSSYEQYF	TGTGCCAGCAGGTCGGCGGGGTCCTCCTACGAGCAGTACTTC
NA	12	NA	TRBV10-3	TRBJ2-1	CAISDSGVEQFF	TGTGCCATCAGTGACTCGGGTGTTGAGCAGTTCTTC
NA	13	NA	TRBV19	TRBJ2-3	CASSKIADHAQYF	TGTGCCAGTAGTAAGATTGCGGACCACGCGCAGTATTTT
NA	15	TRBD1	TRBV11-1	TRBJ1-1	CASSQNRGEDTEAFF	TGTGCCAGCAGCCAGAACAGGGGTGAGGACACTGAAGCTTTCTTT
NA	15	TRBD1	TRBV6-5	TRBJ2-7	CASRGGQGGSYEQYF	TGTGCCAGCAGGGGGGGACAGGGAGGATCCTACGAGCAGTACTTC
NA	13	NA	TRBV19	TRBJ1-5	CASSITVDQPQHF	TGTGCCAGTAGTATAACGGTCGATCAGCCCCAGCATTTT
NA	17	TRBD2	TRBV7-3	TRBJ2-3	CASSLRSGRGGTDTQYF	TGTGCCAGCAGCTTAAGGAGCGGGAGAGGAGGCACAGATACGCAGTATTTT
NA	13	NA	TRBV29-1	TRBJ1-1	CSVEPYSYTEAFF	TGCAGCGTTGAACCTTACAGTTACACTGAAGCTTTCTTT
few	14	NA	TRBV19	TRBJ1-1	CASSFQGSGTEAFF	TGTGCCAGTAGTTTTCAGGGTTCGGGTACTGAAGCTTTCTTT